Below, 25 T cell receptor beta chains from the same sample are listed, as sequenced in a study of cytomegalovirus exposure and HLA in healthy donors listed by TCRdb under 2017. To prepare the library, the immunoSEQ multiplex PCR assay was applied. For the multiplex PCR, a mixture combining 60 forward primers for TCR Vbeta segments and 13 reverse primers for TCR Jbeta segments was used. Drawn from immuneACCESS, this table holds only the in-frame rearrangements with V and J called that TCRdb kept. Clones are partly lost; checked studies trace under half to an unresolved V gene and leave the rest unexplained. For this sample there are some 140,000 clones; around nine tenths appear just once. The ten largest account for around 5.5% of the sample. The sequencing sample was made of PBMCs. The receptors were sampled from a woman in her thirties in good health and CMV-seronegative.

The sample holds one count of this clone. The chain couples TRBV28 to TRBJ2-5, with a possible D match to TRBD1 (5 bases). The J call is in doubt because the DNA end fits TRBJ2-7 better. CDR3 length equals 12 residues. Germline lookup yields CDR1 MDHEN and CDR2 SYDVKM. The DNA of the CDR3 is TGTGCCAGCAGTTTATCAGGGAACGAGCAGTACTTC. Translating it yields CASSLSGNEQYF.

The V and J genes are TRBV19 and TRBJ2-7, with 12 bases that match TRBD2. Per germline, CDR1 LNHDA and CDR2 SQIVND (reference sequence). The CDR3 is 15 residues long. J lost 4 bases, V lost 5 bases, and 6 bases had no gene match. The CDR3 sequence is CASSSLTSGSYEQYF. CDR3 in DNA: TGTGCCAGTAGTTCATTGACTAGCGGGAGTTACGAGCAGTACTTC.

The V gene is TRBV13, the J gene TRBJ2-7, with 7 bases lining up with TRBD2. The V gene end was trimmed by 1 base and the J gene end by 3 bases; junction bases not matched to a gene: 9. The germline V gene has CDR1 PRHDT and CDR2 FYEKMQ (reference sequence). The CDR3 is 16 amino acids. Here the CDR3 reads CASSLAGRLADYEQYF. CDR3 nucleotides: TGTGCCAGCAGCTTAGCGGGCCGGCTAGCGGACTACGAGCAGTACTTC. The complete variable domain, with remaining parts taken from reference TRBV13 and TRBJ2-7, reads AAGVIQSPRHLIKEKRETATLKCYPIPRHDTVYWYQQGPGQDPQFLISFYEKMQSDKGSIPDRFSAQQFSDYHSELNMSSLELGDSALYFCASSLAGRLADYEQYFGPGTRLTVT.

This chain joins TRBV18 and TRBJ1-1; no clear D. Germline V gives CDR1 KGHSH, CDR2 LQKENI. CDR3 length: 15 residues. Trimming took 0 bases from V and 0 from J, leaving 8 bases between them. The CDR3 nucleotides are TGTGCCAGCTCACCACCGGAGGTAATGAACACTGAAGCTTTCTTT. Amino acid sequence: CASSPPEVMNTEAFF. The full variable domain, with the rest looked up from reference TRBV18 and TRBJ1-1, is NAGVMQNPRHLVRRRGQEARLRCSPMKGHSHVYWYRQLPEEGLKFMVYLQKENIIDESGMPKERFSAEFPKEGPSILRIQQVVRGDSAAYFCASSPPEVMNTEAFFGQGTRLTVV.

The chain is built from TRBV28 and TRBJ2-6, with D possibly matching TRBD1 (5 bases). CDR1 is MDHEN and CDR2 is SYDVKM in the germline V gene. This CDR3 contains 15 residues. Trimming removed 5 bases from V and 11 bases from J, with 19 bases in between. The CDR3 DNA reads TGTGCCAGCAGTGAAACAGGACCCCGGGTTGACGTCCTGACTTTC. Translation: CASSETGPRVDVLTF. Supplemented by reference TRBV28 and TRBJ2-6, the full variable domain reads DVKVTQSSRYLVKRTGEKVFLECVQDMDHENMFWYRQDPGLGLRLIYFSYDVKMKEKGDIPEGYSVSREKKERFSLILESASTNQTSMYLCASSETGPRVDVLTFGAGSRLTVL.

A few counts support this clone. J is TRBJ2-1 and V is TRBV6-5, with TRBD2 matching over 9 bases. The CDR3 has 15 amino acids. With V trimmed by 5 bases and J by 9 bases, 11 bases remained unmatched. Looked up from germline, CDR1 is MNHEY and CDR2 is SVGAGI. CDR3 residues: CASSPGRLADREQFF. The CDR3 coding sequence is TGTGCCAGCAGTCCCGGCAGACTAGCGGACCGTGAGCAGTTCTTC.

This chain links TRBV7-3 with TRBJ2-3, with 10 bases identical to TRBD2. The CDR3 extends over 17 amino acids. The germline CDR1 and CDR2 sequences are SGHTA and FQGTGA. Losses at the gene ends were 1 base for V and 3 bases for J; bases not matched to a gene: 7. The CDR3 DNA reads TGTGCCAGCAGCTTAAGTGGGCTAGCGGGAGTTACAGATACGCAGTATTTT. Protein product: CASSLSGLAGVTDTQYF.

This chain joins TRBV4-1 and TRBJ2-7; TRBD2 aligns across 8 bases. The V gene's germline CDR1 is MGHRA and CDR2 YSYEKL. The CDR3 is 17 residues long. J lost 4 bases, V lost 6 bases, and 17 bases had no gene match. The CDR3 DNA sequence: TGCGCCAGCAGAATCCGGGACCGAAGCGGGAGAACTTACGAGCAGTACTTC. It yields the protein CASRIRDRSGRTYEQYF.

In its sample, this clone was seen a few times. V gene TRBV18 combines with J gene TRBJ2-2; 8 bases agree with TRBD2. V lost 2 bases and J lost 3; bases outside the gene matches: 5. Germline V gives CDR1 KGHSH, CDR2 LQKENI. The CDR3 covers 16 residues. CDR3 nucleotides: TGTGCCAGCTCACCAACTAGCGGAACTTACACCGGGGAGCTGTTTTTT. Translating it yields CASSPTSGTYTGELFF.

This clone was observed a few times. The chain joins TRBV4-3 to TRBJ2-7, with TRBD2 identical over 10 bases. CDR3 size: 14 residues. The germline gives CDR1 LGHNA, CDR2 YSLEER. Trimming took 3 bases from V and 3 from J; bases not matched to a gene: 2. This CDR3 reads CASSHRLAGYEQYF. As DNA, the CDR3 is TGCGCCAGCAGCCATAGACTAGCGGGCTACGAGCAGTACTTC.

The V gene is TRBV5-1, the J gene TRBJ2-2; the D gene is possibly TRBD1 (5 bases). Trimming cost V 3 bases and J 4 bases, with 10 bases left between them. The germline CDR1 and CDR2 sequences are SGHRS and YFSETQ. This CDR3 has 14 amino acids. This CDR3 reads CASSWGGGTGELFF. The CDR3 nucleotides read TGCGCCAGCAGCTGGGGCGGCGGCACCGGGGAGCTGTTTTTT.

The V call is TRBV10-3, the J call TRBJ1-2; D is perhaps TRBD1 (5 bases). Germline V gene lookup returns CDR1 ENHRY and CDR2 SYGVKD. CDR3 length: 13 amino acids. V was trimmed by 10 bases and J by 1 base, leaving 13 bases between them. The CDR3 sequence: CASRDGGNYGYTF. The CDR3 nucleotides read TGTGCCAGCCGGGACGGGGGTAACTATGGCTACACCTTC.

This clone was seen once. The rearrangement uses TRBV18 and TRBJ2-2; 7 bases agree with TRBD1. V dropped 2 bases and J dropped 2; count of bases not matched to a gene: 5. The CDR3 extends over 16 amino acids. Germline V gives CDR1 KGHSH, CDR2 LQKENI. DNA for the CDR3: TGTGCCAGCTCACCAACAGGGGCTTTCAACACCGGGGAGCTGTTTTTT. Amino acids: CASSPTGAFNTGELFF.

This clone was observed a few times. This chain links TRBV4-3 with TRBJ2-5; weak D call: TRBD1 (5 bases). V was clipped by 0 bases and J by 4 bases, with 12 bases between them. The CDR3 contains 15 residues. The germline V gene encodes CDR1 LGHNA and CDR2 YSLEER. CDR3 DNA: TGCGCCAGCAGCCAAGATCGGACAACCCGAGAGACCCAGTACTTC. This codes for CASSQDRTTRETQYF.

Remarks on this clone: At one end the junction does not follow the germline gene, possibly because of a read error. Other DNA sequences in this specimen translate into the identical CDR3. The V and J genes are TRBV7-9 and TRBJ2-7; tentatively, D is TRBD2 (5 bases). CDR1 is SEHNR and CDR2 is FQNEAQ in the germline V gene (reference sequence). The CDR3 contains 12 residues. Written as DNA, the CDR3 is TGTTCCAGCAGCTTAGGAGGCTACGAGCAGTACTTC. It specifies CSSSLGGYEQYF.

The CDR3 DNA reads TGTGCCAGTAGTATCGGACAGATCATGAACACTGAAGCTTTCTTT. Its protein is CASSIGQIMNTEAFF. The chain combines TRBV19 with TRBJ1-1; a weak D match, TRBD1 (6 bases). Germline V gene sequence: CDR1 LNHDA, CDR2 SQIVND (reference sequence). Trimming took 3 bases from V and 0 from J, leaving 11 bases between them. The CDR3 extends over 15 amino acids.

In its sample, this clone was seen a few times. The chain is built from TRBV7-9 and TRBJ1-4; D remains ambiguous. Deletions cut 5 bases from V and 4 bases from J, with 14 bases between. In germline, CDR1 is SEHNR, CDR2 FQNEAQ (reference sequence). The CDR3 totals 15 residues. The CDR3 loop is CASSLRELGNEKLFF. CDR3 coding DNA: TGTGCCAGCAGCCTCCGGGAATTGGGTAATGAAAAACTGTTTTTT. The whole variable domain, filled in from reference TRBV7-9 and TRBJ1-4, reads DTGVSQNPRHKITKRGQNVTFRCDPISEHNRLYWYRQTLGQGPEFLTYFQNEAQLEKSRLLSDRFSAERPKGSFSTLEIQRTEQGDSAMYLCASSLRELGNEKLFFGSGTQLSVL.

The chain links TRBV4-3 to TRBJ2-1, with D perhaps TRBD2 (6 bases). Deletions cut 5 bases from V and 7 bases from J, with 18 bases between. This CDR3 has 15 amino acids. Germline lookup yields CDR1 LGHNA and CDR2 YSLEER. CDR3 bases: TGCGCCAGCAGCTTTATAGCGGAAGGAGGGAATGAGCAGTTCTTC. It codes for CASSFIAEGGNEQFF.

A word on this clone: Sequence at one end of the junction differs from germline and may be a read error. This chain connects TRBV7-9 to TRBJ2-5; possible D gene TRBD1, 6 bases. The CDR3 covers 16 residues. Germline V gene data show CDR1 as SEHNR and CDR2 as FQNEAQ (reference sequence). CDR3 nucleotide sequence: TGTTCCAGCAGCTTATGGGGTCAGGGGTTGAGGGAGACCCAGTACTTC. It codes for CSSSLWGQGLRETQYF.

This chain uses TRBV30 with TRBJ2-7, with 8 positions matching TRBD2. The CDR3 runs 13 residues. From germline, CDR1 is GTSNPN and CDR2 SVGIG (reference sequence). Trimming cost V 4 bases and J 6 bases; bases outside gene matches: 8. This CDR3 is CAWMAGLVPEQYF. The CDR3 DNA is TGTGCCTGGATGGCGGGACTAGTGCCCGAGCAGTACTTC.

The V and J genes are TRBV28 and TRBJ2-1; the match to TRBD1 covers 8 bases. The CDR3 is 14 residues long. Germline V gives CDR1 MDHEN, CDR2 SYDVKM. Unmatched junction bases numbered 7, after V lost 5 bases and J lost 7 bases. CDR3 in amino acids: CASSRPGGWNEQFF. CDR3 nucleotide sequence: TGTGCCAGCAGTCGACCAGGGGGCTGGAATGAGCAGTTCTTC.

Of note for this clone: At one of its ends the junction is not consistent with the germline gene, which may arise from a read error. The rearrangement links TRBV7-9 to TRBJ1-5; 7 bases align to TRBD1. Germline lookup yields CDR1 SEHNR and CDR2 FQNEAQ (reference sequence). This CDR3 region has 15 residues. This chain's CDR3 is CSSSLGGGGGQPQHF. The CDR3 coding sequence is TGTTCCAGCAGCTTAGGTGGAGGGGGCGGGCAGCCCCAGCATTTT. Full variable domain (remainder filled in from reference TRBV7-9 and TRBJ1-5): DTGVSQNPRHKITKRGQNVTFRCDPISEHNRLYWYRQTLGQGPEFLTYFQNEAQLEKSRLLSDRFSAERPKGSFSTLEIQRTEQGDSAMYLCSSSLGGGGGQPQHFGDGTRLSIL.

The genes are TRBV5-1 and TRBJ1-2; 7 bases agree with TRBD1. The CDR3 contains 15 residues. Germline V CDR1 and CDR2: SGHRS, YFSETQ. The J segment lost 3 bases and the V segment lost 0 bases, leaving 5 bases of the junction unmatched. The CDR3 spells CASSLVPGGDYGYTF. The CDR3 region has the DNA TGCGCCAGCAGCTTGGTACCAGGGGGTGACTATGGCTACACCTTC. Filled out from reference TRBV5-1 and TRBJ1-2, the complete variable domain reads KAGVTQTPRYLIKTRGQQVTLSCSPISGHRSVSWYQQTPGQGLQFLFEYFSETQRNKGNFPGRFSGRQFSNSRSEMNVSTLELGDSALYLCASSLVPGGDYGYTFGSGTRLTVV.

CDR3 DNA: TGTGCCAGCCAACGGGCAGGGGGAGGCTACACCTTC. This gives the protein CASQRAGGGYTF. The genes are TRBV6-5 and TRBJ1-2; 7 nucleotides align to TRBD1. This CDR3 comprises 12 residues. Looked up from germline, CDR1 is MNHEY and CDR2 is SVGAGI. V shed 8 bases and J 8 bases; nucleotides not matched to a gene: 8.

V gene TRBV2 combines with J gene TRBJ1-5; TRBD1 agrees at 9 bases. From germline, CDR1 is SNHLY and CDR2 FYNNEI. The CDR3 loop spans 13 amino acids. Trimming took 7 bases from V and 7 from J; bases not matched to a gene: 5. The CDR3 is CASKTGGEQPQHF. For the CDR3, the DNA is TGTGCCAGCAAAACAGGGGGCGAGCAGCCCCAGCATTTT. Full variable domain (rest looked up from reference TRBV2 and TRBJ1-5): EPEVTQTPSHQVTQMGQEVILRCVPISNHLYFYWYRQILGQKVEFLVSFYNNEISEKSEIFDDQFSVERPDGSNFTLKIRSTKLEDSAMYFCASKTGGEQPQHFGDGTRLSIL.